The 17 T cell receptor beta chains listed next were all sequenced from one sample in a study of blood T cell repertoires in COVID-19. Profiled with immunoSEQ multiplex PCR; TCRdb holds only in-frame clones, not every one. The sample contains 250,000 to 350,000 clones, around 87% of which appear only once. Source material: peripheral blood. The receptors were sampled from a woman in her 50s who had recovered from COVID-19.

This sequence joins TRBV27 and TRBJ1-4; TRBD1 matches at 11 bases. CDR1 is MNHEY and CDR2 is SMNVEV in the germline V gene (reference sequence). V gave up 5 bases and J gave up 0 bases; unmatched junction bases: 11. The CDR3 extends over 19 amino acids. The CDR3 protein is CASSARGQGARATNEKLFF. DNA for the CDR3: TGTGCCAGCAGTGCTCGCGGACAGGGGGCTAGGGCAACTAATGAAAAACTGTTTTTT.

This clone was found a few times. The chain combines TRBV2 with TRBJ1-1; D unclear. The CDR3 sequence is 13 residues long. Germline V gene data show CDR1 as SNHLY and CDR2 as FYNNEI. V dropped 1 base and J dropped 0 bases, with 3 bases sitting between them. CDR3 in DNA: TGTGCCAGCAGTGAAGGGCTGAACACTGAAGCTTTCTTT. This translates into CASSEGLNTEAFF.

V and J are TRBV28 and TRBJ2-5; TRBD2 agrees at 7 bases. The CDR3 sequence is 14 residues long. Per germline, CDR1 MDHEN and CDR2 SYDVKM. The J segment lost 4 bases and the V segment lost 6 bases, leaving 8 bases of the junction unmatched. The CDR3 nucleotides are TGTGCCAGCAGCTCCCTCAGGGAGGGAGAGACCCAGTACTTC. Amino acid sequence: CASSSLREGETQYF.

The V gene is TRBV27, the J gene TRBJ1-2; tentative D call: TRBD1 (6 bases). The ends were cut back, 6 bases at V and 7 bases at J, with 18 bases in the middle. Germline V gene data show CDR1 as MNHEY and CDR2 as SMNVEV (reference sequence). The CDR3 spans 14 residues. In DNA, the CDR3 is TGTGCCAGCAGGGAGACAGGACGTTTTTTTGGCTACACCTTC. It encodes CASRETGRFFGYTF.

This chain links TRBV30 with TRBJ1-3, with a tentative D call TRBD1 (5 bases). The V end was cut by 7 bases, the J end by 3 bases, with 16 bases between. The CDR3 runs 14 residues. Germline lookup yields CDR1 GTSNPN and CDR2 SVGIG (reference sequence). CDR3 residues: CAYAVGGDGNTIYF. DNA for the CDR3: TGTGCCTACGCGGTGGGGGGGGATGGAAACACCATATATTTT. The whole variable domain, filled in from reference TRBV30 and TRBJ1-3, reads SQTIHQWPATLVQPVGSPLSLECTVEGTSNPNLYWYRQAAGRGLQLLFYSVGIGQISSEVPQNLSASRPQDRQFILSSKKLLLSDSGFYLCAYAVGGDGNTIYFGEGSWLTVV.

The chain employs TRBV6-6 and TRBJ2-7, with TRBD1 as a possible D gene (6 bases). The V end lost 5 bases, the J end lost 3 bases, and 14 bases lay between the germline ends. The germline V gene has CDR1 MNHNY and CDR2 SVGAGI (reference sequence). There are 14 residues in the CDR3. The CDR3 region is CASSQTQGIYEQYF. The CDR3 DNA reads TGTGCCAGCAGTCAAACACAGGGAATCTACGAGCAGTACTTC.

V is TRBV25-1 and J is TRBJ2-3; perhaps TRBD1 as D (5 bases). Trimming left V 1 base short and J 6 bases short, with 14 bases between. Germline CDR1 and CDR2: MGHDK and SYGVNS. The CDR3 loop spans 15 amino acids. The CDR3 loop is CASSELVGAGDTQYF. The CDR3 coding sequence is TGTGCCAGCAGTGAATTGGTAGGGGCAGGGGATACGCAGTATTTT.

The rearrangement uses TRBV21-1 and TRBJ2-2; the D call in the table, TRBD2, was not verified against the DNA. TRBV21-1 has pseudogene status. This CDR3 has 18 residues. This chain's CDR3 is CASSKVPTSGTNTGELFF. DNA for the CDR3: TGTGCCAGCAGCAAAGTCCCGACTAGCGGGACGAACACCGGGGAGCTGTTTTTT.

The chain employs TRBV7-9 and TRBJ1-1, with D unclear. The CDR3 is 14 amino acids. The V and J ends lost 5 bases and 1 base respectively, with 11 bases between them. Germline V gives CDR1 SEHNR, CDR2 FQNEAQ (reference sequence). CDR3: CASSRTPENTEAFF. The CDR3 region has the DNA TGTGCCAGCAGCCGAACACCAGAGAACACTGAAGCTTTCTTT.

The V gene is TRBV9, the J gene TRBJ2-5; 9 bases match TRBD2. With V trimmed by 2 bases and J by 5 bases, 1 base remained unmatched. The CDR3 covers 13 residues. CDR1 is SGDLS, CDR2 YYNGEE, per germline. This CDR3 is CASSVLAGETQYF. The CDR3 DNA reads as TGTGCCAGCAGCGTCCTAGCGGGGGAGACCCAGTACTTC.

The CDR3 coding sequence is TGTGCCAGCTCACCACCGCCGGGTAATGAGCAGTTCTTC. It yields the protein CASSPPPGNEQFF. The chain joins TRBV18 to TRBJ2-1; D not resolved. The CDR3 is 13 residues long. V gave up 0 bases and J gave up 7 bases, with 7 bases separating them. Germline-derived CDR1 and CDR2 are KGHSH and LQKENI.

This rearrangement joins TRBV3-1 (or the pseudogene TRBV3-2) to TRBJ1-2; D unresolved. CDR3 length equals 14 residues. V lost 1 base to trimming and J lost 3 bases, with 9 bases between them. Germline CDR1 LGHDT, CDR2 YNNKEL (reference sequence). The CDR3 reads CASSQAGVYYGYTF. Here the CDR3 DNA reads TGTGCCAGCAGCCAAGCCGGGGTCTACTATGGCTACACCTTC.

This clone is a singleton in its sample. This chain links TRBV6-2 or TRBV6-3 with TRBJ2-7; D ambiguous. Germline loops: CDR1 MNHEY, CDR2 SVGEGT. V lost 4 bases, J lost 2 bases, and 18 bases lay in between. CDR3 size: 16 residues. CDR3 sequence reads: CASSFPVANKPYEQYF. The DNA of the CDR3 is TGTGCCAGCAGTTTCCCAGTAGCCAACAAACCCTACGAGCAGTACTTC.

The chain has TRBV9 and TRBJ1-2, with TRBD1 matching over 7 bases. Trimming took 3 bases from V and 5 from J; bases not matched to a gene: 19. This CDR3 has 18 amino acids. Germline loops: CDR1 SGDLS, CDR2 YYNGEE. CDR3 in DNA: TGTGCCAGCAGCGCGAGGACAGGACTTCTTTCCCCTTATTATGGCTACACCTTC. Its protein is CASSARTGLLSPYYGYTF.

The V gene is TRBV6-5, the J gene TRBJ2-2; D uncertain. Deletions cut 7 bases from V and 6 bases from J, with 9 bases between. This CDR3 contains 12 residues. The germline V gene has CDR1 MNHEY and CDR2 SVGAGI. The CDR3 DNA sequence: TGTGCCAGCATGCGGTACCCCGGGGAGCTGTTTTTT. Amino acid sequence: CASMRYPGELFF.

The V call is TRBV10-1, the J call TRBJ2-1; a possible D gene is TRBD2 (5 bases). Germline V gene lookup returns CDR1 WNHNN and CDR2 SYGVQD (reference sequence). With 2 bases removed from V and 9 bases from J, the gap between germline ends came to 14 bases. The CDR3 has 14 amino acids. The CDR3 loop reads CASSEIPGYGEQFF. The CDR3 DNA reads as TGCGCCAGCAGTGAGATTCCGGGGTACGGTGAGCAGTTCTTC.

The chain recombines TRBV27 with TRBJ2-2; D not certain. Trimming left V 7 bases short and J 4 bases short, with 10 bases between. CDR3 length: 13 residues. CDR1 MNHEY and CDR2 SMNVEV come from the germline V gene (reference sequence). CDR3 bases: TGTGCCAGCATGTTTGGGCCCACCGGGGAGCTGTTTTTT. Amino acids: CASMFGPTGELFF.